These T cell receptor beta chains were read from a single sample in a study of shared clonotypes between healthy human individuals. The repertoire was sequenced with immunoSEQ multiplex PCR; TCRdb's copy has only in-frame clones and lacks some. The sample has roughly 2.1 million clones; under 95% are singletons. Sequencing was carried out using naive CD8+ T cells from PBMCs. These receptors were obtained from a man aged 18 to 35 in good health. Some clones in this sample may be carry-over from other donors' samples. CDR3s include the opening cysteine and the closing phenylalanine or tryptophan.

J gene	V gene	CDR3 protein
TRBJ2-1	TRBV6-1	CASKTGTGVYNEQFF
TRBJ1-1	TRBV29-1	CSGEGSGTGAEAFF
TRBJ1-2	TRBV9	CASSVSPGEGAYGYTF
TRBJ1-5	TRBV19	CASSTSLAQPQHF
TRBJ2-1	TRBV29-1	CSVAIVDRGLDEQFF
TRBJ2-2	TRBV13	CASSASGANTGELFF
TRBJ1-2	TRBV5-8	CASSLAPTGDYGYTF
TRBJ2-5	TRBV19	CASSPHLSQETQYF
TRBJ2-7	TRBV4-1	CASSQVRNSYEQYF
TRBJ2-3	TRBV27	CASSLLGPTLTDTQYF
TRBJ1-1	TRBV4-1	CASSQAVQNTEAFF
TRBJ2-7	TRBV7-2	CASSLVSPSYEQYF
TRBJ1-2	TRBV28	CASKWDRGLYGYTF
TRBJ1-3	TRBV7-6	CASSLLQRDSGNTIYF
TRBJ2-3	TRBV7-2	CASSLAGGTDTQYF
TRBJ2-7	TRBV9	CASSVGGRGTSYEQYF
TRBJ2-7	TRBV27	CASSFILAGGPDEQYF
TRBJ2-2	TRBV28	CASSTGGAHGELFF
TRBJ1-2	TRBV12-5	CASGLSGPMAF
TRBJ2-7	TRBV13	CASSLGTESYEQYF
TRBJ2-3	TRBV11-2	CASSWAARVADTQYF
TRBJ1-5	TRBV28	CASSLPAFNQPQHF
TRBJ2-2	TRBV9	CASTTGQGALNTGELFF
TRBJ2-7	TRBV5-1	CASSIGLAGANEQYF
TRBJ2-3	TRBV6-6	CASTNTGLRTDTQYF
TRBJ2-1	TRBV9	CASSGIGGPLTGELNYNEQFF
TRBJ2-5	TRBV27	CASSWGTEQRETQYF
TRBJ2-2	TRBV18	CASSPTWERANTGELFF
TRBJ2-1	TRBV4-1	CASSQVQGLGDYNEQFF
TRBJ1-3	TRBV28	CASSFFSSGNTIYF
TRBJ2-3	TRBV10-2	CASMGLAGGPWADTQYF
TRBJ2-1	TRBV6-5	CASSYLIEGQNEQFF
TRBJ1-2	TRBV27	CASSFLQGAHEGYTF
TRBJ1-2	TRBV9	CASRVADTF
TRBJ1-2	TRBV9	CASSNRDAYGYTF
TRBJ2-6	TRBV9	CASSTTGVTHFSGANVLTF
TRBJ2-3	TRBV7-9	CASSPLRRADDTQYF
TRBJ1-4	TRBV27	CASSHLPTATNEKLFF
TRBJ2-3	TRBV28	CASRPTSGVSTDTQYF
TRBJ2-3	TRBV11-3	CASSLGGTHGFFTDTQYF
TRBJ1-2	TRBV10-3	CAISESANYGYTF
TRBJ1-1	TRBV15	CATSERAGDIEAFF
TRBJ2-7	TRBV5-4	CAARLVPESYEQYF
TRBJ2-7	TRBV28	CASSFETGSYEQYF
TRBJ2-1	TRBV4-2	CASSSPGLAGPNPRGEQFF
TRBJ1-2	TRBV4-1	CASSQTEDRGGYTF
TRBJ2-3	TRBV13	CASSSSPGLTNTQYF
TRBJ2-1	TRBV11-1	CASSLALGWDNEQFF
TRBJ2-5	TRBV5-8	CASMELEETQYF
TRBJ2-5	TRBV6-5	CASSYVQGAGETQYF
TRBJ1-3	TRBV7-9	CASREAGAFFSGNTIYF
.	TRBV4-2	CASSQRTGYEQYF
TRBJ2-4	TRBV7-2	CASSNPRTGGENIQYF
TRBJ2-3	TRBV9	CASSAAGTGADTQYF
TRBJ2-2	TRBV7-6	CASSLGGTGELFF
TRBJ1-2	TRBV9	CASSVGIFGYTF
TRBJ1-4	TRBV10-2	CASSAVTNEKLFF
TRBJ2-1	TRBV4-3	CASSQDHGTSYNEQFF
TRBJ2-6	TRBV7-9	CASSLAGFSGANVLTF